A selection of T cell receptor beta chains follows, all from one sample in a study of CD8+CD57+ T cells in acquired aplastic anemia. Via MiXCR, TCRdb re-called the reads, giving one row per CDR3 protein. This sample yields about 190,000 distinct CDR3 sequences, of which about three fifths are seen a single time; roughly 50% belongs to the top ten. Source material: sorted CD4+, CD8+, or CD8+CD57+ T cells (not recorded which) from PBMCs. The receptors were sampled from a human donor with severe aplastic anemia or a healthy control (not recorded which). CDR3s include the opening cysteine and the closing phenylalanine or tryptophan.

v_gene | CDR3aa
TRBV20-1 | CSAQGNEQFF
TRBV7-2 | CASSLVLVGTEAFF
TRBV25-1 | CASSEGVTGIYGYTF
TRBV7-2 | CASSLEAGGGYTF
TRBV7-3 | CASSLQGMDSPLHF
TRBV10-3 | CAISQYRDANTGELFF
TRBV6-4 | CASSPRGAAASTDTQYF
TRBV6-5 | CASSYGTSGAETQYF
TRBV25-1 | CASSVTGASYEQYF
TRBV7-3 | CASSPGTSGGDTQYF
TRBV5-4 | CASSQSGTGSYEQYF
TRBV7-2 | CASSAGPGVVSYEQYF
TRBV19 | CASSIPLSGNTIYF
TRBV7-9 | CASSLVARTSSYEQYF
TRBV15 | CATKKDSRNTEAFF
TRBV7-2 | CASSYGSGSSYNEQFF
TRBV19 | CASSGRQGPYEQYF
TRBV7-9 | CASSFTRTEQYF
TRBV14 | CASSQLPNTEAFF
TRBV10-3 | CAISEVGRHSGANVLTF
TRBV7-2 | CASSFLAWPLPLHF
TRBV4-3 | CASSQEGGGTYEQYF
TRBV20-1 | CSASGISNSPLHF
TRBV7-9 | CASSPVVGAYEQYF
TRBV7-2 | CASSAQGGVGEAFF
TRBV12-3/TRBV12-4 | CASSFGLVEQYF
TRBV5-1 | CASGTGTSGTYEQYF
TRBV6-2/TRBV6-3 | CASMPLVGRGGTEAFF
TRBV9 | CASSGDSTYEQYF
TRBV24-1 | CATSDGTSGGLGFDLQYF